This T cell receptor beta chain was sequenced for a study of blood T cell repertoires in COVID-19 (TCRdb year 2020). Turning to the overall study: The collaborator samples originated in the United States, Italy and Spain and spanned the acute and convalescent phases of COVID-19. Where available, HLA class I and class II types were obtained from metadata supplied by the sample provider rather than from assay-based typing. Sample metadata almost always included a de-identified subject ID, COVID-19 status, age in years and sex. Subjects who had been exposed to COVID-19, were actively infected with it, or had recovered from it provided the deeply sampled blood TCRbeta repertoires that made up the dataset. The repertoires were released in a freely available public database intended as a resource for research on the immune response to SARS-CoV-2. The prospective study material was composed of cDNA or gDNA derived from T cells, B-cell-depleted T cells, or PBMCs. Samples came from the ongoing ImmuneRACE study (first 160 participants) plus 1,254 subjects from 6 global collaborators. The investigation overall reported the following: Clinical and demographic metadata were provided uncurated, with the amount varying by source and participant.

Collaborating institutions collected whole blood in K2EDTA tubes following their own protocols. For TCRbeta analysis, collaborators shipped samples as frozen whole blood, isolated PBMCs, or DNA extracted from either of those sample types. The CDR3 covers 15 residues, taking in both the cysteine and the phenylalanine. Solely the CDR3 DNA is kept, with 45 bases framed from the first base. V is trimmed back by 1 base and J by 4 bases, and the junction contains 6 bases that no gene match accounts for. According to the germline V gene, CDR1 reads SGHTA and CDR2 reads FQGNSA. TCRbeta CDR3 regions were amplified from genomic DNA using the immunoSEQ Assay, a bias-controlled multiplex PCR. Per the original workflow: The number of nucleated cells in each sample was estimated by amplification of reference gene primers within the assay. Sequence reads were collapsed and filtered to measure the absolute abundance of every unique TCRbeta CDR3 rearrangement. For each sample, productive Simpson clonality was calculated as the square root of Simpson's diversity index over productive rearrangements. The immuneACCESS repertoire file appears here via TCRdb, limited to in-frame rearrangements. These files lack a portion of the clones; in checked studies, under half of the deficit traces to unresolved V genes, and the cause of the others is not known. That table furnishes V, J and clone size, whereas the DNA furnished D and trimming. Within this sample are roughly 60,000 clones, with 65% to 90% of them counted one time only. Clones ranked in the top ten supply about 18% of the sample.

A word on this clone: Its antigen is still unknown. Within one base of it there is no much larger clone, and no base qualities were kept.

The receptor's source is a human donor in a cohort sampled during active COVID-19. The sample taken for sequencing was peripheral blood. Recombination linked TRBV7-2 to TRBJ1-1; 7 central nucleotides agree with TRBD1. The DNA is TGTGCCAGCAGCTTAGGTGGGCAGGGGGGCACTGAAGCTTTCTTT. The translation is CASSLGGQGGTEAFF.